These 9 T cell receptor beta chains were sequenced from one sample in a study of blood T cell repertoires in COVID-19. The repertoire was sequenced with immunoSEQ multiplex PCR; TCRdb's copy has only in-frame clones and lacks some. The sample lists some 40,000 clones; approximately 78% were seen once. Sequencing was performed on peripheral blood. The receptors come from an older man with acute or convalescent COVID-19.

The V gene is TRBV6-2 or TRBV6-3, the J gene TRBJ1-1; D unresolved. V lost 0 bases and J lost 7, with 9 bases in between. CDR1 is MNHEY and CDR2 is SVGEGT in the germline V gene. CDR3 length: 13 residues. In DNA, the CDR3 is TGTGCCAGCAGTTACTCGGGCTACAATGAAGCTTTCTTT. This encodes CASSYSGYNEAFF.

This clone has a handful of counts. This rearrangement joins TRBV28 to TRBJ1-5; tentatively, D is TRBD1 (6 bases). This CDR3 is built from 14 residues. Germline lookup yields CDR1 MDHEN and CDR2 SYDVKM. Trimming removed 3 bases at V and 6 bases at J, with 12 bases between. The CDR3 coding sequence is TGTGCCAGCAGTTTTTACAGGGTAGGTCAGCCCCAGCATTTT. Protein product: CASSFYRVGQPQHF. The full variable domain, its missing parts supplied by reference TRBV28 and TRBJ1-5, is DVKVTQSSRYLVKRTGEKVFLECVQDMDHENMFWYRQDPGLGLRLIYFSYDVKMKEKGDIPEGYSVSREKKERFSLILESASTNQTSMYLCASSFYRVGQPQHFGDGTRLSIL.

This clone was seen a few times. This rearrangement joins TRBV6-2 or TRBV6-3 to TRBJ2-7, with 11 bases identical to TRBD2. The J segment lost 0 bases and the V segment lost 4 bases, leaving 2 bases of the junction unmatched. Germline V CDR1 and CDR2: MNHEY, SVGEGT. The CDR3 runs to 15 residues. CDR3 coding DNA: TGTGCCAGCAGTTCGGGGACTAGCGGCTCCTACGAGCAGTACTTC. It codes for CASSSGTSGSYEQYF.

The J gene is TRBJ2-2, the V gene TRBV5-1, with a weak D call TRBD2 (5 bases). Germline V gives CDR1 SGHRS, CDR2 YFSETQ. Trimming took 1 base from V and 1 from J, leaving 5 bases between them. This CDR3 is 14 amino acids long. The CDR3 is CASSLSGNTGELFF. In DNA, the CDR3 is TGCGCCAGCAGCTTGAGCGGGAACACCGGGGAGCTGTTTTTT.

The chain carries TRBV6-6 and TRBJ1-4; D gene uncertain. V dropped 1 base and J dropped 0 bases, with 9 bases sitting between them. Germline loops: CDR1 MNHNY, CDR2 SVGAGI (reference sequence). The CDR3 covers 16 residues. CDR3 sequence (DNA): TGTGCCAGCAGTTACTTAAACCCAGCAACTAATGAAAAACTGTTTTTT. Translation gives CASSYLNPATNEKLFF.

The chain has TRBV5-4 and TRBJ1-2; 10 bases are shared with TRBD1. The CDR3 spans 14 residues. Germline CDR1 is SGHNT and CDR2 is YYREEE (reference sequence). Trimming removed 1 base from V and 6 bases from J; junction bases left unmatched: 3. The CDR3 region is CASSLRQGADGYTF. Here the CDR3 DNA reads TGTGCCAGCAGCTTGAGACAGGGGGCAGATGGCTACACCTTC.

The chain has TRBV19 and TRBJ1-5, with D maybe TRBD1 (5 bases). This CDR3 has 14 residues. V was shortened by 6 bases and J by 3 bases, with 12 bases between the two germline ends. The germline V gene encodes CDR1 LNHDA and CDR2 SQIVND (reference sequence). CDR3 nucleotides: TGTGCCAGTAGGCAACAGGTGTCCAATCAGCCCCAGCATTTT. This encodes CASRQQVSNQPQHF.

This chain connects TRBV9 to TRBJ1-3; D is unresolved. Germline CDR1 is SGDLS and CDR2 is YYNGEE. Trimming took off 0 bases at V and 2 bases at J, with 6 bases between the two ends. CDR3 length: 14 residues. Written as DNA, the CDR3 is TGTGCCAGCAGCGTAGGGTGGCCTGGAAACACCATATATTTT. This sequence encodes CASSVGWPGNTIYF.

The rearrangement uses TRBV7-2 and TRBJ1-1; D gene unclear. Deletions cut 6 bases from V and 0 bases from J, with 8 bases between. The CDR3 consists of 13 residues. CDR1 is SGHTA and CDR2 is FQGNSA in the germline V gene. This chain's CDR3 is CASSQTVNTEAFF. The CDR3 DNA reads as TGTGCCAGCAGTCAGACTGTGAACACTGAAGCTTTCTTT.